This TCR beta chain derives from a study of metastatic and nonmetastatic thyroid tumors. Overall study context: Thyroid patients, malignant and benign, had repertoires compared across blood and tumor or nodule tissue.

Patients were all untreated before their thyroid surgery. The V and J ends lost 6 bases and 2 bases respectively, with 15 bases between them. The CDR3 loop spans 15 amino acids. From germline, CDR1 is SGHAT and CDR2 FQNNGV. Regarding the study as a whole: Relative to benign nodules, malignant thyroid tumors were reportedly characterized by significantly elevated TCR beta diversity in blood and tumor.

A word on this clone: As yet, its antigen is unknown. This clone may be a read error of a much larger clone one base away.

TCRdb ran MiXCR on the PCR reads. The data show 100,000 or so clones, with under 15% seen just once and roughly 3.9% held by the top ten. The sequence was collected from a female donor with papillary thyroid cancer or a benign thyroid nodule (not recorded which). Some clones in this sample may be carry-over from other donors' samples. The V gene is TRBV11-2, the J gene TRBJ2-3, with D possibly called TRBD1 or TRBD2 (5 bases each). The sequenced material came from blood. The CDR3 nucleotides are TGTGCCAGCAGATTGGGGGATTTGTCCACAGATACGCAGTATTTT. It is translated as CASRLGDLSTDTQYF.